These T cell receptor beta chains were read from a single sample in a study of technical replicates of blood from a handful of donors. Repertoires were generated with immunoSEQ multiplex PCR, while TCRdb's copy carries only in-frame clones and drops some. Altogether tens of thousands of clones are present, just under 95% being singletons, with the ten largest covering approximately 0.24%. The sequenced sample was T cells isolated from PBMCs. These receptors were taken from a human donor in good health. Each CDR3 is given with its conserved first and last residue. The D gene is left open where the match is weak. Part of the rows lack a size; the others show once, few, many or a class for expanded clones.

len | abundance | j_gene | v_gene | d_gene | CDR3nt | CDR3aa
14 | NA | TRBJ1-6 | TRBV14 | NA | TGTGCCAGCAGCCAAGCCATGGCGGCGTCACCCCTCCACTTT | CASSQAMAASPLHF
17 | NA | TRBJ1-1 | TRBV9 | TRBD1 | TGTGCCAGCAGCGTAGTCGCACAGGGGATAATGAACACTGAAGCTTTCTTT | CASSVVAQGIMNTEAFF
16 | NA | TRBJ2-2 | TRBV11-3 | TRBD1 | TGTGCCAGCAGCTCAAGGACAGGCCAGAACACCGGGGAGCTGTTTTTT | CASSSRTGQNTGELFF
15 | NA | TRBJ2-5 | TRBV2 | TRBD2 | TGTGCCATTCTCGTCAGCGGGGGGGCTAAGGAGACCCAGTACTTC | CAILVSGGAKETQYF
11 | NA | TRBJ2-1 | TRBV4-2 | NA | TGTGCCAGCAGGGGGCAGCCGGGGCAGTTCTTC | CASRGQPGQFF
13 | NA | TRBJ1-1 | TRBV9 | TRBD1 | TGTGCCAGCGGACAGGGTCTGAACACTGAAGCTTTCTTT | CASGQGLNTEAFF
15 | NA | TRBJ2-7 | TRBV2 | TRBD1 | TGTGCCAGCAGACCCGGACAGGGGGCTTTTTACGAGCAGTACTTC | CASRPGQGAFYEQYF
14 | NA | TRBJ2-3 | TRBV2 | TRBD2 | TGTGCCAGCAGTGAAAGGACTAGAGGCGATACGCAGTATTTT | CASSERTRGDTQYF
16 | NA | TRBJ1-2 | TRBV4-1 | TRBD1 | TGCGCCAGCAGCCAAGGCCTCCGGGACAGCAACTATGGCTACACCTTC | CASSQGLRDSNYGYTF
14 | NA | TRBJ2-7 | TRBV27 | NA | TGTGCCAGCAGTTTATTGGGGGAGGTCTACGAGCAGTACTTC | CASSLLGEVYEQYF
14 | NA | TRBJ2-7 | TRBV10-3 | TRBD2 | TGTGCCATCAGTGACGCGGGAGGGATGAACGAGCAGTACTTC | CAISDAGGMNEQYF
15 | few | TRBJ1-1 | TRBV10-1 | TRBD1 | TGCGCCAGCAGTGAGCCCGGACAGGGGCAAAATGAAGCTTTCTTT | CASSEPGQGQNEAFF
14 | NA | TRBJ2-3 | TRBV5-4 | NA | TGTGCCAGCAGCTTGACGAGTGGCACAGATACGCAGTATTTT | CASSLTSGTDTQYF
16 | NA | TRBJ2-7 | TRBV28 | TRBD2 | TGTGCCAGCAGTTTTAACGGGGCGGGAGGGACCTACGAGCAGTACTTC | CASSFNGAGGTYEQYF
16 | NA | TRBJ2-5 | TRBV4-1 | TRBD2 | TGCGCCAGCAGCCAAGAACTAGCGGGGGGTTTACAGACCCAGTACTTC | CASSQELAGGLQTQYF
14 | once | TRBJ2-7 | TRBV18 | NA | TGTGCCAGCTCACCCGGCGGGGGCCGGGACGAGCAGTACTTC | CASSPGGGRDEQYF
13 | once | TRBJ1-5 | TRBV30 | TRBD1 | TGTGCCTGGAGTGGGACAGGCCCTCAGCCCCAGCATTTT | CAWSGTGPQPQHF
14 | NA | TRBJ2-1 | TRBV5-4 | TRBD1 | TGTGCCAGCAGCTTGATGACAGGGGACAATGAGCAGTTCTTC | CASSLMTGDNEQFF
12 | NA | TRBJ2-7 | TRBV5-1 | NA | TGCGCCAGCAGCTTGGCACGGGAAGAGCAGTACTTC | CASSLAREEQYF
16 | NA | TRBJ2-1 | TRBV2 | TRBD2 | TGTGCCAGCACCCCCTGGAGCGGGGGCCCTTACAATGAGCAGTTCTTC | CASTPWSGGPYNEQFF
15 | NA | TRBJ2-7 | TRBV2 | NA | TGTGCCTCCTGTGGTACAGGCGAGAGCTCCTACGAGCAGTACTTC | CASCGTGESSYEQYF
14 | NA | TRBJ1-1 | TRBV27 | NA | TGTGCCAGCAGTGCGGGGAATGGGGGCACTGAAGCTTTCTTT | CASSAGNGGTEAFF
15 | once | TRBJ2-2 | TRBV5-6 | TRBD1 | TGTGCCAGCAGCCACGACAGGGCGGGCACCGGGGAGCTGTTTTTT | CASSHDRAGTGELFF
15 | NA | TRBJ2-6 | TRBV5-1 | TRBD2 | TGCGCCAGCCTAGCGGGGGCTTCTGGGGCCAACGTCCTGACTTTC | CASLAGASGANVLTF
16 | once | TRBJ1-3 | TRBV19 | NA | TGTGCCAGTAGTATAGGGGCGCCTACGAACGTAAACACCATATATTTT | CASSIGAPTNVNTIYF
13 | NA | TRBJ1-1 | TRBV27 | NA | TGTGCCAGCAGTTTAACGGGGAACACTGAAGCTTTCTTT | CASSLTGNTEAFF
16 | NA | TRBJ2-3 | TRBV2 | TRBD2 | TGTGCCAGCAGTATCCGACTAGCGGGGGACTCAGATACGCAGTATTTT | CASSIRLAGDSDTQYF
13 | NA | TRBJ1-2 | TRBV27 | NA | TGTGCCAGCGGGGCAGGGGTCTATGCGGGCTACACCTTC | CASGAGVYAGYTF
12 | once | TRBJ2-7 | TRBV29-1 | NA | TGCAGCGTTTATCGAGGGAGGTACGAGCAGTACTTC | CSVYRGRYEQYF
16 | NA | TRBJ1-5 | TRBV27 | NA | TGTGCCAGCAAGTATGTAGGCCGCGAAGGCGGTCAGCCCCAGCATTTT | CASKYVGREGGQPQHF
13 | NA | TRBJ1-2 | TRBV28 | NA | TGTGCCAGCAGTTTAGGAGGATTCTATGGCTACACCTTC | CASSLGGFYGYTF
15 | NA | TRBJ2-7 | TRBV10-3 | NA | TGTGCCATCAGTGAGTCCCCAAGCGGCCCGGTCAAGCAGTACTTC | CAISESPSGPVKQYF
15 | NA | TRBJ2-7 | TRBV7-9 | NA | TGTGCCAGCAGCTTAGCGTGGTCGGGAGTGAGCGAGCAGTACTTC | CASSLAWSGVSEQYF
14 | NA | TRBJ1-5 | TRBV10-1 | NA | TGCGCCAGCAGTGAGATTGCAGGGATACAGCCCCAGCATTTT | CASSEIAGIQPQHF
13 | NA | TRBJ1-1 | TRBV18 | TRBD1 | TGTGCCAGCTCACAGGGGGCGAACACTGAAGCTTTCTTT | CASSQGANTEAFF
15 | NA | TRBJ1-2 | TRBV7-8 | TRBD1 | TGTGCCAGCAGAACTCCGGGACAGGGGAGAGGAGGCTACACCTTC | CASRTPGQGRGGYTF
15 | NA | TRBJ2-7 | TRBV4-1 | TRBD1 | TGCGCCAGCAGCCATGGGCCGACGACAGGGCTGGGGCAGTACTTC | CASSHGPTTGLGQYF
15 | NA | TRBJ1-6 | TRBV7-9 | TRBD1 | TGTGCCAGCAGCTCTACAGGGGAAAATAATTCACCCCTCCACTTT | CASSSTGENNSPLHF
16 | NA | TRBJ2-1 | TRBV21-1 | NA | TGTGCCAGCAGCAACGAGGGGACTCCCTCATACAATGAGCAGTTCTTC | CASSNEGTPSYNEQFF
15 | NA | TRBJ1-1 | TRBV10-3 | NA | TGTGCCATCAGTGAAGGGAGACTAGGGAGTGCTGAAGCTTTCTTT | CAISEGRLGSAEAFF
15 | once | TRBJ1-2 | TRBV14 | NA | TGTGCCAGCAGCCACGAACAGACACGTACTTATGGCTACACCTTC | CASSHEQTRTYGYTF
16 | NA | TRBJ2-7 | TRBV4-2 | TRBD1 | TGTGCCAGCAGCTCAAACGTCGCAGGGGGCTCCTACGAGCAGTACTTC | CASSSNVAGGSYEQYF
14 | NA | TRBJ2-7 | TRBV14 | NA | TGTGCCAGCAGCCAAGTCGGGGGTCGGTACGAGCAGTACTTC | CASSQVGGRYEQYF
14 | NA | TRBJ1-5 | TRBV2 | NA | TGTGCCAGCAGTGGGCCCGCACGTCAGGGGCCCCAGCATTTT | CASSGPARQGPQHF
13 | NA | TRBJ2-5 | TRBV27 | NA | TGTGCCAGCAGCTTCAGGGGTCAGGAGACCCAGTACTTC | CASSFRGQETQYF
13 | NA | TRBJ2-7 | TRBV2 | TRBD1 | TGTGCCAGCGTTCAGGGGGAATTGTCCGAGCAGTACTTC | CASVQGELSEQYF
16 | NA | TRBJ2-7 | TRBV28 | NA | TGTGCCAGCAGTTTACCCCGAGCGGAGGCCTCCTACGAGCAGTACTTC | CASSLPRAEASYEQYF
12 | NA | TRBJ1-1 | TRBV28 | TRBD1 | TGTGCCAGTCGTGACAGGGCCGCTGAAGCTTTCTTT | CASRDRAAEAFF
14 | NA | TRBJ2-5 | TRBV27 | TRBD2 | TGTGCCAGTTCGCCGGGACTAGCGCAAGAGACCCAGTACTTC | CASSPGLAQETQYF
12 | once | TRBJ1-1 | TRBV5-1 | NA | TGCGCCAGCAGCTTGGAGCGGTCTGAAGCTTTCTTT | CASSLERSEAFF
11 | NA | TRBJ2-7 | TRBV7-9 | NA | TGTGCCAGCAGCTCCTTCCACGAGCAGTACTTC | CASSSFHEQYF
13 | NA | TRBJ2-5 | TRBV28 | NA | TGTGCCAGCACTCACAGCGGAGGGAAGACCCAGTACTTC | CASTHSGGKTQYF
16 | once | TRBJ2-2 | TRBV5-1 | NA | TGCGCCAGCAGCTTGGGCGGAGGGATGGCCACCGGGGAGCTGTTTTTT | CASSLGGGMATGELFF
12 | once | TRBJ2-7 | TRBV27 | NA | TGTGCCAGCAGCACGAGCTCCTACGAGCAGTACTTC | CASSTSSYEQYF
16 | NA | TRBJ1-1 | TRBV27 | NA | TGTGCCAGCAGTTTTCGAGGGGGAGGGTTGAACACTGAAGCTTTCTTT | CASSFRGGGLNTEAFF